This T cell receptor (beta chain) was observed in a study of T cell responses to AZD1222 COVID-19 vaccine. Study-wide results and limits: Nearly half of spike-specific TCRs reportedly target unmutated variant regions. At baseline, just six or seven AZD1222 recipients tested seropositive.

TCRdb's table, derived via immunoSEQ multiplex PCR, lists solely in-frame clones and lacks some. The sample shows 130,000 to 150,000 clones, 90% to 95% of them seen only once. A note on this clone: Its specificity is unknown.

CDR1 and CDR2 from the germline V gene are MDHEN and SYDVKM. Trimming took off 6 bases at V and 8 bases at J, with 17 bases between the two ends. The CDR3 sequence is 15 residues long. The rearrangement links TRBV28 to TRBJ1-6; D is perhaps TRBD1 (6 bases). This sequence was found in an adult in good health. Sequencing was performed on peripheral blood, taken on day 0 of AZD1222 vaccination. The CDR3 region is CASSPGLRQDSPLHF. CDR3 DNA sequence: TGTGCCAGCAGCCCGGGACTCCGACAGGATTCACCCCTCCACTTT.